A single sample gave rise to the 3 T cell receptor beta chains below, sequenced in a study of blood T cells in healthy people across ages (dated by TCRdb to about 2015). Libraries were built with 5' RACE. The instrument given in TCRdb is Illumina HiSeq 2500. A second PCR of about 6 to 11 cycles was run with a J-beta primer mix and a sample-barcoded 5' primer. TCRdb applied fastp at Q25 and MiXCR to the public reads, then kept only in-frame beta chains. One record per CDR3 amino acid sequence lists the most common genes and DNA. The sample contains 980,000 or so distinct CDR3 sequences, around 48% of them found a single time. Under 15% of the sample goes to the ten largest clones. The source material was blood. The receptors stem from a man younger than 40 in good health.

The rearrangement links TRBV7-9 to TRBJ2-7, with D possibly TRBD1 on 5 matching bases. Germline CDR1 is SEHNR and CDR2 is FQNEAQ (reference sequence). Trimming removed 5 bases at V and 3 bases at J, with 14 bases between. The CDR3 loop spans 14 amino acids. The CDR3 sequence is CASSTKSGYYEQYF. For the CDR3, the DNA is TGTGCCAGCAGCACGAAGTCAGGGTACTACGAGCAGTACTTC.

This CDR3 is CASSLDSRPDTQYF. DNA of the CDR3: TGTGCCAGCAGCTTAGATTCTAGACCGGATACGCAGTATTTT. The chain couples TRBV7-9 to TRBJ2-3, with unresolved D. The length of the CDR3 is 14 residues. Trimming shortened V by 1 base and J by 6 bases, and 11 bases separated the two germline ends. Germline-derived CDR1 and CDR2 are SEHNR and FQNEAQ (reference sequence).

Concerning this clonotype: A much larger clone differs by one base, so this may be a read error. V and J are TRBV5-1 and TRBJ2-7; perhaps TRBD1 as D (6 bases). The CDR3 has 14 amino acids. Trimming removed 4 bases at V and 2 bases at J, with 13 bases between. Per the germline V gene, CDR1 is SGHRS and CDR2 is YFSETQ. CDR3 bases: TGCGCCAGCAGCGTGGGGACAAATACCTACGAGCAGTACTTC. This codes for CASSVGTNTYEQYF.